This T cell receptor (beta chain) was profiled in a study of blood T cell repertoires in COVID-19. About the study: The cDNA or gDNA used as material had been derived from T cells, B-cell-depleted T cells, or PBMCs.

CDR3 length: 15 amino acids. The germline V gene has CDR1 SGHRS and CDR2 YFSETQ. Trimming took 6 bases from V and 0 from J, leaving 14 bases between them. Per the original methods: The authors estimated nucleated cell counts from reference gene primer amplification. Data came from immunoSEQ multiplex PCR; TCRdb stores just in-frame clones and leaves some out. V and J calls and clone size are as listed in that table; D and trimming were resolved from the DNA. The top ten clones hold 3.5% to 5% of a sample with 230,000 or so clones, 89% of them seen once. This receptor was taken from a woman in her 40s who had recovered from COVID-19. The chain carries TRBV5-1 and TRBJ2-3, with D perhaps matching TRBD2 (7 bases). Sequencing was done on a sample of peripheral blood. CDR3 nucleotide sequence: TGCGCCAGCACCTGGGGGGGGGCTAGCACAGATACGCAGTATTTT. It specifies CASTWGGASTDTQYF.